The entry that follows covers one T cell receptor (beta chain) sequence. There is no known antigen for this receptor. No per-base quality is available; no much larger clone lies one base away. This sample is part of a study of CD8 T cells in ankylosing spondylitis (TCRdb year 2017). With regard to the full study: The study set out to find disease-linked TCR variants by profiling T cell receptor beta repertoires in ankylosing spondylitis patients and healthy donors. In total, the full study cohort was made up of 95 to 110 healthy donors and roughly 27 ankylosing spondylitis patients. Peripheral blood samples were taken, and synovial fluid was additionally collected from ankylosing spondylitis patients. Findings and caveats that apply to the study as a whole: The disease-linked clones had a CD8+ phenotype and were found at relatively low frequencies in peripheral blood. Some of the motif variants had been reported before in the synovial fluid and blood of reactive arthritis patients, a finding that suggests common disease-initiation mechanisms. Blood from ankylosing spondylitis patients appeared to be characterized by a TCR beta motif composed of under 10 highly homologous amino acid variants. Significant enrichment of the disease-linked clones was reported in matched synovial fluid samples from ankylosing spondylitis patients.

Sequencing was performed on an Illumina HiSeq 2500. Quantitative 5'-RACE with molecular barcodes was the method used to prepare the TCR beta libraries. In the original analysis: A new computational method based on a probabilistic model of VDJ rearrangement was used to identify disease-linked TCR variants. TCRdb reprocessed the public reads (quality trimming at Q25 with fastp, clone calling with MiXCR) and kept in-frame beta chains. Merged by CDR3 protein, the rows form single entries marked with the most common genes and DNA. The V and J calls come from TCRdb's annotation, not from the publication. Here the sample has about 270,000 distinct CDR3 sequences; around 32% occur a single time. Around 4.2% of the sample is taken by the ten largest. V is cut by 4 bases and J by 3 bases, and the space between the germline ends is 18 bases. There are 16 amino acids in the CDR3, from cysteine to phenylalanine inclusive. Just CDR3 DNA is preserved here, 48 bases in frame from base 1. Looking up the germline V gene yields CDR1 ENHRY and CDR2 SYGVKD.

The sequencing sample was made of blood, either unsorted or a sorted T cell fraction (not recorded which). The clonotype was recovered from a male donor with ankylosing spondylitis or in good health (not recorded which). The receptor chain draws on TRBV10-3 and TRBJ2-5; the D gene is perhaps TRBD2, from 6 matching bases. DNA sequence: TGTGCCATCAGTGGCGCTTTGAGCGGAGGGGAAGAGACCCAGTACTTC. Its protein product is CAISGALSGGEETQYF.